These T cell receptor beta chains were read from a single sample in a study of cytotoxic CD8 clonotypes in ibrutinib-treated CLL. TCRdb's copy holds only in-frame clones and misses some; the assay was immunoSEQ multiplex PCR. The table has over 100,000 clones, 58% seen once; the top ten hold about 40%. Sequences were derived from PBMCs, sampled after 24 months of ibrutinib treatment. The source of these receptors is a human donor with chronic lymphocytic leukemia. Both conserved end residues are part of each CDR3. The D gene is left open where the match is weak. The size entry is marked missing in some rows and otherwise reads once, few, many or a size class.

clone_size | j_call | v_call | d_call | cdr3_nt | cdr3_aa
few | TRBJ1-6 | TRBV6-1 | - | TGTGCCAGCAGTGAAAACTGGAATTCACCCCTCCACTTT | CASSENWNSPLHF
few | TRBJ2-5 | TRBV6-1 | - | TGTGCCAGCAGTGAAGTGGTTCAAGAGACCCAGTACTTC | CASSEVVQETQYF
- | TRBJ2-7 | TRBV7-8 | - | TGTGCCAGCAGCCCCTCCCGGGGGAGAACCTACGAGCAGTACTTC | CASSPSRGRTYEQYF
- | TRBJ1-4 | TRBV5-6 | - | TGTGCCAGCAGCTTGGCCGGGGAAAAACTGTTTTTT | CASSLAGEKLFF
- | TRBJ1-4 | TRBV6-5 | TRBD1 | TGTGCCAGCAGTTACGGGACAGGTTTTAATGAAAAACTGTTTTTT | CASSYGTGFNEKLFF
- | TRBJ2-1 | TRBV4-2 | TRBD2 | TGTGCCAGCAGCCAAGACCTTGGGACTAGCGGGGGACTGCAGTTCTTC | CASSQDLGTSGGLQFF
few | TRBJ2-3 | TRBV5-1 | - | TGCGCCAGCAGCTCGGGGGCGATAGGATTGACAGATACGCAGTATTTT | CASSSGAIGLTDTQYF
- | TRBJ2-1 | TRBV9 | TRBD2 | TGTGCCAGCAGCGCCTTAGGGCGGGGGGGGAACAATGAGCAGTTCTTC | CASSALGRGGNNEQFF
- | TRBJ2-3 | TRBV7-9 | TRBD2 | TGTGCCAGCAGCCGACGTCCAGCGGGGGACACAGATACGCAGTATTTT | CASSRRPAGDTDTQYF
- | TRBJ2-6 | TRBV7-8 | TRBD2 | TGTGCCAGCAGCTTCAGCGGGGCAGGGGCCAACGTCCTGACTTTC | CASSFSGAGANVLTF
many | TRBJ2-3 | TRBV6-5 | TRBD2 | TGTGCCAGCAGTCCACCGGGACTAGTAGCAGATACGCAGTATTTT | CASSPPGLVADTQYF
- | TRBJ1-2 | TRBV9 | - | TGTGCCAGCAGAGTAGGGGGTGGCTACACCTTC | CASRVGGGYTF
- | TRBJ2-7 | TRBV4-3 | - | TGCGCCAGCAGCCAAGACTATCGTGGAGGGACCCACTACGAGCAGTACTTC | CASSQDYRGGTHYEQYF
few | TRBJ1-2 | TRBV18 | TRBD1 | TGTGCCAGCTCACCCCGGACAGGGATGCATGGCTACACCTTC | CASSPRTGMHGYTF
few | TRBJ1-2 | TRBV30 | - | TGTGCCTGGAGTGGTCCGGGGGCGATAAACTATGGCTACACCTTC | CAWSGPGAINYGYTF
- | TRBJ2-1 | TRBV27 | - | TGTGCCAGCAGTTTCAGGGCCCACCCCCGCAATGAGCAGTTCTTC | CASSFRAHPRNEQFF